The T cell receptor (beta chain) under discussion was sequenced for a study of Graves' ophthalmopathy and Graves' hyperthyroidism. This clonotype was found many times. Investigators amplified TCR beta CDR3 regions from RNA transcripts. Investigators did first-round RT-PCR with HTBI primers, then second-round multiplex PCR. TCRdb used MiXCR to reprocess the multiplex PCR reads, holding one entry per CDR3 protein. The top ten clones hold 1.5% to 2% of a sample with 350,000 to 400,000 distinct CDR3 sequences, around 16% of them seen once. The germline gives CDR1 GTSNPN, CDR2 SVGIG (reference sequence). Trimming removed 5 bases at V and 0 bases at J, with 11 bases between. The CDR3 runs 15 residues.

The chain carries TRBV30 and TRBJ2-6; D perhaps matches TRBD2 (5 bases). This TCR was sampled from a woman under 30 with Graves' ophthalmopathy. The sample taken for sequencing was peripheral blood. The chain's CDR3 is CAWDGRVSGANVLTF. As DNA, the CDR3 is TGTGCCTGGGACGGGCGGGTCTCTGGGGCCAACGTCCTGACTTTC.